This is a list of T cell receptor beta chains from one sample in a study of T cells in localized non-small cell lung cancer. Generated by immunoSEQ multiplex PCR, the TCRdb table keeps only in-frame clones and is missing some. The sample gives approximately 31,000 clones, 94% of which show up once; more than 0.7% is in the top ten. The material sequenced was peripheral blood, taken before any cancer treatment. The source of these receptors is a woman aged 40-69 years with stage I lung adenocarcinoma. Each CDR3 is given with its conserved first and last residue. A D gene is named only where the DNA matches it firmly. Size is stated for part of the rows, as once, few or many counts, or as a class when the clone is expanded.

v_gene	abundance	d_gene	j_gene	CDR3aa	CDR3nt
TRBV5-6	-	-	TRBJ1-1	CASSFNNRDNEAFF	TGTGCCAGCAGCTTCAATAACCGGGACAACGAAGCTTTCTTT
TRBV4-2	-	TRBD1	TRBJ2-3	CASSERQGVDTDTQYF	TGTGCCAGCAGCGAACGACAGGGGGTAGACACAGATACGCAGTATTTT
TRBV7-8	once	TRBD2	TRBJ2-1	CASSFRTSGSRPLGEQFF	TGTGCCAGCAGCTTCCGGACTAGCGGGTCCCGCCCCCTAGGAGAGCAGTTCTTC
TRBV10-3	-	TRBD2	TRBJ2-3	CAISSGTSGSTDTQYF	TGTGCCATCAGTTCCGGGACTAGCGGGAGCACAGATACGCAGTATTTT
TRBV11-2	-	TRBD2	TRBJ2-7	CAGSGSTYEQYF	TGTGCCGGGAGCGGGAGTACCTACGAGCAGTACTTC
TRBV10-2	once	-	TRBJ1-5	CASSRDGRLGQPQHF	TGCGCCAGCAGTCGGGACGGTCGACTGGGTCAGCCCCAGCATTTT
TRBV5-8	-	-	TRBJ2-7	CASSLLAGALPQFYYEQYF	TGTGCCAGCAGCTTGTTGGCAGGGGCGCTACCCCAATTCTACTACGAGCAGTACTTC
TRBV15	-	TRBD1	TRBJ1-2	CATSRVTGGNYGYTF	TGTGCCACCAGCAGAGTGACAGGGGGTAACTATGGCTACACCTTC
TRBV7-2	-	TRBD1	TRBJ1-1	CASTGDRLKNTEAFF	TGTGCCAGCACCGGGGACAGGTTAAAGAACACTGAAGCTTTCTTT
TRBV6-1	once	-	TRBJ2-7	CASSTSSYEQYF	TGTGCCAGCAGTACTAGCTCCTACGAGCAGTACTTC
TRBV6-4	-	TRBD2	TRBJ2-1	CASRATSGRLVEQFF	TGTGCCAGCAGAGCGACTAGCGGGAGGTTGGTTGAGCAGTTCTTC
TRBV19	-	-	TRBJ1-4	CASGAQGHNEKLFF	TGTGCCAGTGGAGCACAGGGCCATAATGAAAAACTGTTTTTT
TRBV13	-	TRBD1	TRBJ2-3	CASSLATGVPTDTQYF	TGTGCCAGCAGCTTAGCTACAGGGGTCCCCACAGATACGCAGTATTTT
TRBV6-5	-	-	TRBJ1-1	CASSSSTRNTEAFF	TGTGCCAGCAGTTCCTCGACCAGGAACACTGAAGCTTTCTTT
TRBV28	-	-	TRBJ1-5	CASSVNNQPQHF	TGTGCCAGCAGTGTAAACAATCAGCCCCAGCATTTT
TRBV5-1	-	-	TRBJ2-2	CASRQGQNTGELFF	TGCGCCAGCAGACAAGGACAGAACACCGGGGAGCTGTTTTTT
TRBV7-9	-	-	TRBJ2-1	CASSLDGDGEQFF	TGTGCCAGCAGCTTAGACGGGGATGGTGAGCAGTTCTTC
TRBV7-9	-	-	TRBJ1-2	CASSPLGAGGYTF	TGTGCCAGCAGCCCCCTCGGGGCGGGTGGCTACACCTTC
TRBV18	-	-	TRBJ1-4	CASSPGSEEKLFF	TGTGCCAGCTCACCAGGGTCCGAGGAAAAACTGTTTTTT
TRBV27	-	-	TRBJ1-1	CASSHRTANTEAFF	TGTGCCAGCAGCCATAGGACAGCGAACACTGAAGCTTTCTTT
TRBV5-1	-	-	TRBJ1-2	CASSLGAGFSYGYTF	TGCGCCAGCAGCTTGGGGGCAGGGTTTAGCTATGGCTACACCTTC
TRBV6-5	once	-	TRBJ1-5	CASRLNRAGQPQHF	TGTGCCAGCAGACTTAACAGGGCAGGACAGCCCCAGCATTTT
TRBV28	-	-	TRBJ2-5	CASSLPSGSQETQYF	TGTGCCAGCAGTTTACCGTCGGGCAGCCAAGAGACCCAGTACTTC
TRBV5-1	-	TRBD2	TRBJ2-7	CASRDTSGSYEQYF	TGCGCCAGCAGAGACACTAGCGGGAGCTACGAGCAGTACTTC
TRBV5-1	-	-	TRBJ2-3	CASSTRDGFADTQYF	TGCGCCAGCAGCACGCGGGACGGGTTCGCAGATACGCAGTATTTT
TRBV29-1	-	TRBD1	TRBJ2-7	CSGGQGVGEQYF	TGCAGCGGGGGACAGGGGGTTGGCGAGCAGTACTTC
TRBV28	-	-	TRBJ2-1	CASSLGQKVSYNEQFF	TGTGCCAGCAGTTTGGGTCAGAAAGTCTCCTACAATGAGCAGTTCTTC